This is a list of T cell receptor beta chains from one sample in a study of PD-1 blockade in classical Hodgkin lymphoma. TCRdb's copy holds only in-frame clones and misses some; the assay was immunoSEQ multiplex PCR. This sample has 6,800 or so clones; roughly four fifths occur once, and the top ten carry about half. Sequenced material: peripheral blood mononuclear cells (PBMCs), taken before the second cycle of nivolumab. Receptors were obtained from a human donor with classical Hodgkin lymphoma. Each CDR3 is given with its conserved first and last residue. A D gene is named only where the DNA matches it firmly. The listing skips clone size in some rows; elsewhere it reads once, few, many or a size class.

D	size	V	J	DNA	CDR3
-	few	TRBV4-3	TRBJ2-1	TGCGCCAGCAGCCAAGGTGGAACGAATGAGCAGTTCTTC	CASSQGGTNEQFF
-	-	TRBV5-1	TRBJ2-1	TGCGCCAGCAGCCCTGGGACAACCGGTCCCGTGGATGAGCAGTTCTTC	CASSPGTTGPVDEQFF
TRBD1	few	TRBV7-9	TRBJ1-4	TGTGCCAGCAGCGCATACTCGGGACAGGGGACAGGGGAAAAACTGTTTTTT	CASSAYSGQGTGEKLFF
TRBD1	-	TRBV7-3	TRBJ2-5	TGTGCCAGCAGCGCTCAGGGGGCGGCAGAGACCCAGTACTTC	CASSAQGAAETQYF
-	-	TRBV4-3	TRBJ2-2	TGCGCCAGCAGCCAAGACGGCGCTAGTTCCCCTACGAACACCGGGGAGCTGTTTTTT	CASSQDGASSPTNTGELFF
-	once	TRBV9	TRBJ2-1	TGTGCCAGCAGCCCTCCCCCGGGGGAATGGAATGAGCAGTTCTTC	CASSPPPGEWNEQFF
TRBD2	-	TRBV5-1	TRBJ2-7	TGCGCCAGCAGTACTAGCGATTCCTACGAGCAGTACTTC	CASSTSDSYEQYF
TRBD1	-	TRBV28	TRBJ1-2	TGTGCCAGCAGAGAGATAGGGGGCGTCTATGGCTACACCTTC	CASREIGGVYGYTF
TRBD1	once	TRBV12-5	TRBJ1-2	TGTGCTAGTGGTTTGCAGGGGGCGGGCTATGGCTACACCTTC	CASGLQGAGYGYTF
-	-	TRBV7-2	TRBJ2-7	TGTGCCAGCAGCCCCCTCGGATACTCCAGCTACTTC	CASSPLGYSSYF
TRBD1	-	TRBV19	TRBJ2-1	TGTGCCAGTAGTCTCCGATCAGGACAGGGCAGCTCCTACAATGAGCAGTTCTTC	CASSLRSGQGSSYNEQFF
-	-	TRBV7-3	TRBJ2-1	TGTGCCAGCAGCCCAGGGCCAGGCTTTGAGCAGTTCTTC	CASSPGPGFEQFF
TRBD1	once	TRBV14	TRBJ2-5	TGTGCCAGCAGCCTCAGGACAGGGTGGCAAGAGACCCAGTACTTC	CASSLRTGWQETQYF
TRBD2	-	TRBV2	TRBJ2-5	TGTGCCAGCAGTGCTAGCGGGGGTCAAGAGACCCAGTACTTC	CASSASGGQETQYF
-	-	TRBV11-1	TRBJ2-2	TGTGCCAGCAGCTTACAGCCAAACACCGGGGAGCTGTTTTTT	CASSLQPNTGELFF
TRBD2	few	TRBV28	TRBJ2-7	TGTGCCAGCACCTCGCTCGGGAGGCCTTCCTACGAGCAGTACTTC	CASTSLGRPSYEQYF
TRBD1	-	TRBV5-4	TRBJ1-2	TGTGCCAGCAGCGCAACAGGGGTGGATGGCTACACCTTC	CASSATGVDGYTF
-	-	TRBV10-3	TRBJ1-2	TGTGCCATCAGTGAGACAGGGCCCTATGGCTACACCTTC	CAISETGPYGYTF
-	-	TRBV19	TRBJ1-2	TGTGCCAGTAGTATAAATGGGGAGGTCTATGGCTACACCTTC	CASSINGEVYGYTF
TRBD2	-	TRBV7-3	TRBJ2-3	TGTGCCAGCAGCTTAATGGCGGGAGGTGCAGATACGCAGTATTTT	CASSLMAGGADTQYF
-	-	TRBV9	TRBJ2-3	TGTGCCAGCAGCGTAGAGTGGAGCACAGATACGCAGTATTTT	CASSVEWSTDTQYF
-	-	TRBV7-6	TRBJ2-2	TGTGCCAGCAGCCAATGGACGGGGAACACCGGGGAGCTGTTTTTT	CASSQWTGNTGELFF
TRBD2	-	TRBV5-1	TRBJ2-7	TGCGCCAGCAGCCGACCCGGGACTAGCGGGATTACCAGCGGCGAGCAGTACTTC	CASSRPGTSGITSGEQYF
-	once	TRBV5-4	TRBJ2-7	TGTGCCAGCAGCCATAGAGACAGGTACGAGCAGTACTTC	CASSHRDRYEQYF
TRBD1	few	TRBV29-1	TRBJ2-2	TGCAGCGTTGAGGGGGACAGCTACACCGGGGAGCTGTTTTTT	CSVEGDSYTGELFF
-	-	TRBV21-1	TRBJ2-7	TGTGCCAGCAGCAAAGCCTCCGGGACTAGCTACGAGCAGTACTTC	CASSKASGTSYEQYF
-	-	TRBV29-1	TRBJ2-7	TGCAGCGGCGGAGGAGGACCGGGACGTTTGATCTACGAGCAGTACTTC	CSGGGGPGRLIYEQYF
TRBD1	once	TRBV15	TRBJ1-6	TGTGCCACCAGTCCCTCCGGGACAGGTCTCCCGAGCTCCTATAATTCACCCCTCCACTTT	CATSPSGTGLPSSYNSPLHF
TRBD2	-	TRBV9	TRBJ2-1	TGTGCCAGCAGCGTAAGACTAGCGGATTACAATGAGCAGTTCTTC	CASSVRLADYNEQFF
-	-	TRBV25-1	TRBJ2-7	TGTGCCAGCAGTGATTCGGGGACGAGGTACGAGCAGTACTTC	CASSDSGTRYEQYF
TRBD2	-	TRBV11-2	TRBJ2-1	TGTGCCAGCAGCCCCATGGGGGGTGCGGGAGGGCCTAATGAGCAGTTCTTC	CASSPMGGAGGPNEQFF
-	-	TRBV11-2	TRBJ1-2	TGTGCCAGCAGCTTAGAGTACGGCTATGGCTACACCTTC	CASSLEYGYGYTF
-	few	TRBV7-2	TRBJ1-2	TGTGTAGCAGGGAGGAACTATGGCTACACCTTC	CVAGRNYGYTF
TRBD1	-	TRBV4-3	TRBJ2-3	TGCGCCAGCAGCCAAGATTGGGGACAGGGGGCAGATACGCAGTATTTT	CASSQDWGQGADTQYF
-	-	TRBV19	TRBJ1-4	TGTGCCAGTAGTCCAGCATACGGGGATCAGTTTTTT	CASSPAYGDQFF
-	-	TRBV7-6	TRBJ2-2	TGTGCCAGCAGCTTTGGCAGTAACACCGGGGAGCTGTTTTTT	CASSFGSNTGELFF
TRBD2	once	TRBV5-1	TRBJ2-2	TGCGCCAGCAGCTTGGAAAGGCTAGCGGGGATGAACGGGGAGCTGTTTTTT	CASSLERLAGMNGELFF
TRBD1	-	TRBV6-5	TRBJ1-2	TGTGCCAGCCGGGACAGCTCAAACTATGGCTACACCTTC	CASRDSSNYGYTF
-	-	TRBV6-5	TRBJ2-6	TGTGCCAGTTACTCGGTTGGGGCCAACGTCCTGACTTTC	CASYSVGANVLTF
-	-	TRBV9	TRBJ1-5	TGTGCCAGCAGCGTATCTCCCAATCAGCCCCAGCATTTT	CASSVSPNQPQHF
TRBD2	once	TRBV5-4	TRBJ2-2	TGTGCCAGCAGCTCGGGACTAGCGGGAGGGTCCTTTACCGGGGAGCTGTTTTTT	CASSSGLAGGSFTGELFF
-	-	TRBV19	TRBJ2-1	TGTGCCAGTACCTACGGAGTGGGTGAGCAGTTCTTC	CASTYGVGEQFF
-	-	TRBV19	TRBJ2-3	TGTGCCAGTAGTATAAGGAGGGACAGAGATACGCAGTATTTT	CASSIRRDRDTQYF
TRBD2	-	TRBV27	TRBJ2-7	TGTGCCAGCAGAACTAGCGGGAGTAGCTACGAGCAGTACTTC	CASRTSGSSYEQYF
-	-	TRBV15	TRBJ1-2	TGTGCCACCAGCAGAGATACAGGGAAGACCAATGGCTACACCTTC	CATSRDTGKTNGYTF
-	-	TRBV4-2	TRBJ1-5	TGTGCCAGCAGCCTGCGGGAAGGGGGGCTTAGCAATCAGCCCCAGCATTTT	CASSLREGGLSNQPQHF
TRBD2	-	TRBV27	TRBJ2-3	TGTGCCAGCAGACTAGCGGGTCGTAGCACAGATACGCAGTATTTT	CASRLAGRSTDTQYF
TRBD1	-	TRBV27	TRBJ2-2	TGTGCCAGCAAACCGGGACAGGCCTTCACCGGGGAGCTGTTTTTT	CASKPGQAFTGELFF
-	-	TRBV7-6	TRBJ2-6	TGTGCCAGCAGCTTAGAAGGTGGGACTGGGGCCAACGTCCTGACTTTC	CASSLEGGTGANVLTF
TRBD1	medium-sized	TRBV4-2	TRBJ1-2	TGTGCCAGCAGCTTGGGGGAAGGGGGCGCCTATGGCTACACCTTC	CASSLGEGGAYGYTF
-	-	TRBV4-2	TRBJ2-3	TGTGCCAGCAGCCTCAGGGGGGAGTTAGTAGATACGCAGTATTTT	CASSLRGELVDTQYF
-	-	TRBV5-6	TRBJ1-3	TGTGCCAGCAGCTTGGCCAGGGATGGAAACACCATATATTTT	CASSLARDGNTIYF
-	-	TRBV19	TRBJ2-4	TGTGCCAGTAGTATGCGGGGAGGAGGTAGCCAAAACATTCAGTACTTC	CASSMRGGGSQNIQYF